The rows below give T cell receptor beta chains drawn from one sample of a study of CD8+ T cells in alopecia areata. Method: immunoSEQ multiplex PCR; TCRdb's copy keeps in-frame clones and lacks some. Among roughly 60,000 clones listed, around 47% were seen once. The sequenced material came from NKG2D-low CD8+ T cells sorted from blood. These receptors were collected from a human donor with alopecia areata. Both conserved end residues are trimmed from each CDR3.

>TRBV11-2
ASSLEGGPSYEQY
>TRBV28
ASTPVPNRGTDTQY
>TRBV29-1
SVEVGKQY
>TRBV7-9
ASSLPIDRGIHEQY
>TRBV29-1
STGGGTEAF
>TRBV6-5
ASSYDRAKLF
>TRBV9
ASSDGFNYGYT
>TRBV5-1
ASQERAGAYEQY
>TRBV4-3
ASSLDRSHEQY
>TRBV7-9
ASSLVNQPQH
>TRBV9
ASSFTPDRLQDVANYGYT
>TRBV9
ASSVASGGSTDTQY
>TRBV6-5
ASSYSGTGFTEAF
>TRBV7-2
ASSLSGSWYEQY
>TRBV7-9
ASSYRMEGEQF
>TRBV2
ASSERWDEAF
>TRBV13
ASSFGAHEQY
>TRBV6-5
ATSRTVSAETQY
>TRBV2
ASSEWDTDTQY
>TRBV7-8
ASFEVPLGAKETQY
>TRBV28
ASSLSLSPGGLETQY
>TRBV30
AWYHLAGDYNEQF
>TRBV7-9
ASSLVSSGRRNEQY
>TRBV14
ASSQDRGSGRVINEQF
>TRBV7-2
ASRAPLSHEQY
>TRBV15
ATSREPGSGIYNEQF
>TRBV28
AVRRETQY
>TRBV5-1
ASSPARGSYEQY
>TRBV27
ASSLGWGSSYEQY
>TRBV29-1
SVEAQGESLSVYGYT
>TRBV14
ASSQEFRGGLRTQY
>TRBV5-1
ASSLAYTTHEQY